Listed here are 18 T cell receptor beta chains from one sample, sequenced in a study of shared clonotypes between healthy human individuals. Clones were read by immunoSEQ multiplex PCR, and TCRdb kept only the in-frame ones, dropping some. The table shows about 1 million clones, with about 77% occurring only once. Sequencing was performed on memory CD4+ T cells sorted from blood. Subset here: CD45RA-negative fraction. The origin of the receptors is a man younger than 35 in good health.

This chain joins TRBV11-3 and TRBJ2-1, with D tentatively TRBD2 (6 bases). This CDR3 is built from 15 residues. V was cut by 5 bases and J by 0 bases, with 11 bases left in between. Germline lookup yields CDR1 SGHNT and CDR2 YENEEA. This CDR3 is CASSTDGSSYNEQFF. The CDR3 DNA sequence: TGTGCCAGCAGCACGGACGGGAGCTCCTACAATGAGCAGTTCTTC.

CDR3 protein: CAISGDSENSPLHF. The DNA for the CDR3 is TGTGCCATCAGTGGAGACAGCGAAAATTCACCCCTCCACTTT. The chain combines TRBV10-3 with TRBJ1-6, with a possible D match to TRBD1 (5 bases). Trimming pared 4 bases from V and 7 bases from J, leaving 11 bases between. This CDR3 is built from 14 residues. Germline-derived CDR1 and CDR2 are ENHRY and SYGVKD.

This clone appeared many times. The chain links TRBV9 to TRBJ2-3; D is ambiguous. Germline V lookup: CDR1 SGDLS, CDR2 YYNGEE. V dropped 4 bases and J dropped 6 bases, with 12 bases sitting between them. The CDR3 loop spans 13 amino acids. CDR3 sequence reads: CASSPQVGDTQYF. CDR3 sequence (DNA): TGTGCCAGCAGCCCCCAAGTTGGGGATACGCAGTATTTT.

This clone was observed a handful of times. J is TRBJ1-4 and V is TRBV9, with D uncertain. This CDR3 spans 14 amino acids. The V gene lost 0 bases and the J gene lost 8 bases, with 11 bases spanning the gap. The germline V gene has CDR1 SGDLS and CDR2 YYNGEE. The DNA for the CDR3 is TGTGCCAGCAGCGTAGGGGAAGGCCGGGAAAAACTGTTTTTT. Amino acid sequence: CASSVGEGREKLFF.

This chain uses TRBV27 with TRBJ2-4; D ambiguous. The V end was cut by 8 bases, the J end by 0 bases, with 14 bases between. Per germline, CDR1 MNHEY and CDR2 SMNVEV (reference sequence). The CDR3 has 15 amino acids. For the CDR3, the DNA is TGTGCCAGCGCCCCGGCCCGTAAAGCCAAAAACATTCAGTACTTC. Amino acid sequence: CASAPARKAKNIQYF.

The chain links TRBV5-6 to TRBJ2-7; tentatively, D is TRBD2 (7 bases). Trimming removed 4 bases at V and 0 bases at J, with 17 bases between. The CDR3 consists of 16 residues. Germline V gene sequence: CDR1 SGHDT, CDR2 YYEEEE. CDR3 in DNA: TGTGCCAGCAGCCTGGGGAGGGGGGGCTACTCCTACGAGCAGTACTTC. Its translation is CASSLGRGGYSYEQYF.

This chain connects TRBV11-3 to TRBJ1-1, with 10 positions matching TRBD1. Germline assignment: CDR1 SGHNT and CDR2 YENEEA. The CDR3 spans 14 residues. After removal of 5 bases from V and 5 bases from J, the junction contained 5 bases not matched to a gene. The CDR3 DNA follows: TGTGCCAGCAGCACTGGGACAGGGGAAACTGAAGCTTTCTTT. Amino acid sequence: CASSTGTGETEAFF.

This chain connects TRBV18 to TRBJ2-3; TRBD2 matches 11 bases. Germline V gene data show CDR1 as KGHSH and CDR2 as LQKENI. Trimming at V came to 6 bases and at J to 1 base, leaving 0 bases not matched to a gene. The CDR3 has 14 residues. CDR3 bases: TGTGCCAGCTCGGGACTAGCGGGCACAGATACGCAGTATTTT. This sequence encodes CASSGLAGTDTQYF. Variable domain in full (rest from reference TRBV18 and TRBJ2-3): NAGVMQNPRHLVRRRGQEARLRCSPMKGHSHVYWYRQLPEEGLKFMVYLQKENIIDESGMPKERFSAEFPKEGPSILRIQQVVRGDSAAYFCASSGLAGTDTQYFGPGTRLTVL.

The CDR3: CASSSDRFTDTQYF. The DNA of the CDR3 is TGTGCCAGCAGCTCAGACAGGTTCACAGATACGCAGTATTTT. The gene calls are TRBV11-3 and TRBJ2-3; D is perhaps TRBD1 (6 bases). The CDR3 runs 14 residues. The germline V gene encodes CDR1 SGHNT and CDR2 YENEEA. The V gene lost 4 bases and the J gene lost 2 bases, with 10 bases spanning the gap.

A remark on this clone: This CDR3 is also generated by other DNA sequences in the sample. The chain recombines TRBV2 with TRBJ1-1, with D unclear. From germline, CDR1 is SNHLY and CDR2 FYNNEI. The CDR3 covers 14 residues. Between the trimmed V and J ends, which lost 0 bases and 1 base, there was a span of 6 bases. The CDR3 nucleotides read TGTGCCAGCAGTGAAGCGGGCAGGAACACTGAAGCTTTCTTT. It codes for CASSEAGRNTEAFF.

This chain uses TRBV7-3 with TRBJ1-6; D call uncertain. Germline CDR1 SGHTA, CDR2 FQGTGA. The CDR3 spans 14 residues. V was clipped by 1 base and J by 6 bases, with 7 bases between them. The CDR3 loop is CASSLKAGNSPLHF. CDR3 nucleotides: TGTGCCAGCAGCTTAAAAGCGGGTAATTCACCCCTCCACTTT. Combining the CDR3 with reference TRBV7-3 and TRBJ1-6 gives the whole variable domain GAGVSQTPSNKVTEKGKYVELRCDPISGHTALYWYRQSLGQGPEFLIYFQGTGAADDSGLPNDRFFAVRPEGSVSTLKIQRTERGDSAVYLCASSLKAGNSPLHFGNGTRLTVT.

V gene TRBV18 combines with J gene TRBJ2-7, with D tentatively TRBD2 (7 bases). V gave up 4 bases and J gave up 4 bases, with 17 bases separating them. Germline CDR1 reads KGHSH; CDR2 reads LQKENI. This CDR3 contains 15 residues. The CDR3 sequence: CASSRLGAGVYEQYF. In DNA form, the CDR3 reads TGTGCCAGCTCACGGCTGGGGGCGGGAGTATACGAGCAGTACTTC.

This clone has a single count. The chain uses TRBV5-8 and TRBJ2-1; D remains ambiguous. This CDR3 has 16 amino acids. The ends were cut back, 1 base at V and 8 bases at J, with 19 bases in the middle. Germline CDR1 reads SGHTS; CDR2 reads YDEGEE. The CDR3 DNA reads TGTGCCAGCAGCTTGAACCGTGCGGCTAGTCGCCATGAGCAGTTCTTC. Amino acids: CASSLNRAASRHEQFF.

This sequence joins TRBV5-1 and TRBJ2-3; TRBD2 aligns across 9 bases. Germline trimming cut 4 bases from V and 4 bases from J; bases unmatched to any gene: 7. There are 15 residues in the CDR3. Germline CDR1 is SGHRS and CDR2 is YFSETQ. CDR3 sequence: CASSLSGSSADTQYF. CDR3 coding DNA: TGCGCCAGCAGCCTTAGCGGGAGTAGCGCAGATACGCAGTATTTT.

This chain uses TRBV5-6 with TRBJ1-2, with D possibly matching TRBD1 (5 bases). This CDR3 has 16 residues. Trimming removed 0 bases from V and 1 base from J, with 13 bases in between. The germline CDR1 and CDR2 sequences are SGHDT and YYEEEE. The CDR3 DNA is TGTGCCAGCAGCTTGGGGGGCGGAAAAGTTAACTATGGCTACACCTTC. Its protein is CASSLGGGKVNYGYTF.

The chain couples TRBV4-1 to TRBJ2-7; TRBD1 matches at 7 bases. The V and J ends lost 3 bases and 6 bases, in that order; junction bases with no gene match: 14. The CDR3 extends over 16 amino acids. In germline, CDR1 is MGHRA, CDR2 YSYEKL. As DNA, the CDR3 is TGCGCCAGCAGCCACCGATTAGAGGGGGCAATTCTCGAGCAGTACTTC. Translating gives CASSHRLEGAILEQYF.

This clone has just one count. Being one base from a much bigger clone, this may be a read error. The CDR3 nucleotides read TGTGCCAGCAGCCCGGGACAGGGGCAAGAGACCCAGTACTTC. Encoded protein: CASSPGQGQETQYF. This sequence joins TRBV9 and TRBJ2-5; 10 bases agree with TRBD1. Germline V gene data show CDR1 as SGDLS and CDR2 as YYNGEE. The junction had 2 bases not matched to a gene; V was cut back by 4 bases and J by 2 bases. This CDR3 region has 14 residues.

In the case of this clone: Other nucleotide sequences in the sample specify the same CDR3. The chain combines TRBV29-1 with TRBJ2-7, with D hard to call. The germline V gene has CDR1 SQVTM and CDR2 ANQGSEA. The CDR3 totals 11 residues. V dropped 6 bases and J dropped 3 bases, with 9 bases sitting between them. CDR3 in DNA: TGCAGCGTATTGGGGTTCTACGAGCAGTACTTC. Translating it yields CSVLGFYEQYF.